This TCR beta chain was captured by sequencing in a study of CD8+CD57+ T cells in acquired aplastic anemia. The germline gives CDR1 SQVTM, CDR2 ANQGSEA. The germline V and J ends were trimmed by 4 bases and 15 bases, with 10 bases remaining between them. The CDR3 sequence is 9 residues long. Genomic DNA served as template for TCR beta VDJ and CDR3 profiling. MiXCR, applied by TCRdb to the reads, yields one record per CDR3 protein. The table shows under 250,000 distinct CDR3 sequences, with 55% to 65% occurring only once. This clonotype was found many times. Its antigen is currently unknown. Overall study results and limits: It was found that 25 to 35 CD8+ CDR3 sequences were shared between patients and controls. No significant difference in CD8+ Simpson's diversity was found between patients and controls.

Individuals selected for sequencing had exhibited CD8+CD57+ cell expansion on flow cytometry. Severe acquired aplastic anemia was present in every patient. The sequenced sample was sorted CD4+, CD8+, or CD8+CD57+ T cells (not recorded which) from PBMCs. The chain recombines TRBV29-1 with TRBJ2-1; D unclear. The receptor's source is a human donor with aplastic anemia. The CDR3 reads CSVAHWPFF. CDR3 in DNA: TGCAGCGTTGCCCACTGGCCGTTCTTC.